The 10 T cell receptor beta chains below were found in one sample sequenced in a study of shared clonotypes between healthy human individuals. Profiled with immunoSEQ multiplex PCR; TCRdb holds only in-frame clones, not every one. The sample lists approximately 350,000 clones, about 97% occurring once. The sample consisted of memory CD8+ T cells sorted from blood. Subset here: CD45RO+ cells pooled with CCR7-negative TemRA cells. Every receptor here comes from a man younger than 40 in good health.

The V gene is TRBV28, the J gene TRBJ1-3, with 12 bases aligning to TRBD1. CDR1 MDHEN and CDR2 SYDVKM come from the germline V gene. J was trimmed by 2 bases and V by 2 bases; bases with no gene match: 4. This CDR3 spans 17 amino acids. CDR3 in amino acids: CASSLAGTGGAGNTIYF. As DNA, the CDR3 is TGTGCCAGCAGTTTAGCCGGGACAGGGGGCGCTGGAAACACCATATATTTT.

This sequence joins TRBV7-9 and TRBJ1-2; D possibly corresponds to TRBD1 (6 bases). The ends were cut back, 5 bases at V and 5 bases at J, with 24 bases in the middle. Germline V gene lookup returns CDR1 SEHNR and CDR2 FQNEAQ (reference sequence). The CDR3 has 17 residues. Written as DNA, the CDR3 is TGTGCCAGCAGCCGCGCCGCGGGACTCGAGGGACAATATGGCTACACCTTC. It is translated as CASSRAAGLEGQYGYTF.

The rearrangement uses TRBV28 and TRBJ1-2; D remains ambiguous. The germline V gene encodes CDR1 MDHEN and CDR2 SYDVKM. The CDR3 contains 13 residues. With 4 bases removed from V and 4 bases from J, the gap between germline ends came to 10 bases. Written as DNA, the CDR3 is TGTGCCAGCAGTTCGAGGACTGTCTATGGCTACACCTTC. Its translation is CASSSRTVYGYTF.

The V and J genes are TRBV19 and TRBJ1-2; TRBD1 aligns across 7 bases. Trimming cost V 7 bases and J 0 bases; bases outside gene matches: 5. Germline CDR1 reads LNHDA; CDR2 reads SQIVND (reference sequence). There are 14 residues in the CDR3. The CDR3 protein is CASIWTGANYGYTF. The CDR3 coding sequence is TGTGCCAGTATTTGGACAGGAGCTAACTATGGCTACACCTTC.

This chain joins TRBV10-3 and TRBJ2-7; D is perhaps TRBD1 (6 bases). Germline-derived CDR1 and CDR2 are ENHRY and SYGVKD. The CDR3 totals 16 residues. Trimming took 8 bases from V and 5 from J, leaving 25 bases between them. As DNA, the CDR3 is TGTGCCATCGCCCGAGGGTCAGGGACAACTGTTGACGAGCAGTACTTC. Its protein product is CAIARGSGTTVDEQYF.

The chain has TRBV5-5 and TRBJ1-1, with 8 nucleotides matching TRBD1. CDR3 length: 15 amino acids. Germline CDR1 SGHKS, CDR2 YYEKEE (reference sequence). V lost 3 bases to trimming and J lost 0 bases; unmatched junction nucleotides: 4. Here the CDR3 DNA reads TGTGCCAGCAGCTCCCGGACAGGGTTGAACACTGAAGCTTTCTTT. It codes for CASSSRTGLNTEAFF.

J is TRBJ1-2 and V is TRBV5-1; D gene unclear. Germline-derived CDR1 and CDR2 are SGHRS and YFSETQ. Trimming took off 4 bases at V and 2 bases at J, with 9 bases between the two ends. The CDR3 is 13 amino acids. CDR3 nucleotides: TGCGCCAGCAGCCAAACAGTAAACTATGGCTACACCTTC. Translation gives CASSQTVNYGYTF.

In the case of this clone: An end of the junction differs from the germline gene, which may be a read error. The rearrangement links TRBV6-1 to TRBJ1-5; no definite D call. Germline V gene lookup returns CDR1 MNHNS and CDR2 SASEGT. This CDR3 is 9 amino acids long. CDR3 loop: CASSQPQHF. CDR3 bases: TGTGCCAGCAGTCAGCCCCAGCATTTT.

This rearrangement joins TRBV30 to TRBJ2-1; TRBD2 matches 14 bases. The CDR3 has 15 amino acids. The germline V gene has CDR1 GTSNPN and CDR2 SVGIG (reference sequence). V lost 3 bases, J lost 5 bases, and 3 bases stayed unmatched. CDR3 sequence reads: CAWSRLAGGDNEQFF. The DNA for the CDR3 is TGTGCCTGGAGCCGACTAGCGGGAGGGGACAATGAGCAGTTCTTC.

The gene calls are TRBV19 and TRBJ2-1; a possible D gene is TRBD1 (6 bases). The length of the CDR3 is 15 residues. CDR1 LNHDA and CDR2 SQIVND come from the germline V gene (reference sequence). V lost 3 bases and J 7 bases, leaving 16 bases between the germline ends. CDR3 residues: CASSISPGQVNEQFF. The CDR3 DNA is TGTGCCAGTAGTATCTCCCCGGGACAAGTTAATGAGCAGTTCTTC.